The T cell receptor (beta chain) under discussion was sequenced for a study of T cells in Graves' hyperthyroidism and ophthalmopathy. For the study at large: The authors collected peripheral blood at initial diagnosis, before any treatment.

What was amplified from RNA transcripts were TCR beta CDR3 regions. First-round RT-PCR of the TCR CDR3 relied on the HTBI primer set. TCRdb independently ran MiXCR on the multiplex PCR reads; one entry per CDR3 protein. The data hold 350,000 to 400,000 distinct CDR3 sequences, with more than 12% observed a single time. V dropped 4 bases and J dropped 6 bases, with 9 bases sitting between them. Per the germline V gene, CDR1 is LGHDT and CDR2 is YNNKEL (reference sequence). This CDR3 has 12 residues. A few counts support this clonotype. The material sequenced was blood. This rearrangement joins TRBV3-1 to TRBJ1-2; no clear D. The sequence derives from a woman under 40 with Graves' hyperthyroidism. The chain's CDR3 is CASSLGWDGYTF. The DNA for the CDR3 is TGTGCCAGCAGCCTGGGGTGGGATGGCTACACCTTC.